The 25 T cell receptor beta chains in this list originate from one sample, sequenced in a study of blood T cells in healthy people across ages. With a J-beta primer mix and a sample-barcoded 5' primer, a second PCR ran roughly 6 to 12 cycles. TCRdb independently ran MiXCR on the 5' RACE reads; one entry per CDR3 protein. The table shows 450,000 to 600,000 distinct CDR3 sequences, with about 25% occurring only once. This same sample was also taken into another study, of T cells of mothers and their children.

The sequenced sample consisted of blood. These receptors were obtained from a boy under 10 years old in good health.

The rearrangement uses TRBV6-5 and TRBJ2-7; no clear D gene. The J call is uncertain, as TRBJ2-1 better fits the DNA end. The CDR3 is 13 amino acids. Germline assignment: CDR1 MNHEY and CDR2 SVGAGI. As DNA, the CDR3 is TGTGCCAGCAGTTACTCGACGAACAATGAGCAGTTCTTC. It is translated as CASSYSTNNEQFF.

V usage is TRBV14 and J usage is TRBJ2-1; 12 bases line up with TRBD2. The germline V gene has CDR1 SGHDN and CDR2 FVKESK. The CDR3 has 18 amino acids. The trim removed 0 bases at V and 4 bases at J, leaving 7 bases unmatched. This CDR3 reads CASSQDARTSGTYNEQFF. Here the CDR3 DNA reads TGTGCCAGCAGCCAAGACGCTCGGACTAGCGGGACTTACAATGAGCAGTTCTTC.

This chain uses TRBV27 with TRBJ2-7; TRBD2 might be the D (5 bases). This CDR3 has 13 residues. The germline CDR1 and CDR2 sequences are MNHEY and SMNVEV (reference sequence). V gave up 6 bases and J gave up 2 bases, with 11 bases separating them. This CDR3 is CASSRDPAYEQYF. Here the CDR3 DNA reads TGTGCCAGCAGCCGGGATCCTGCCTACGAGCAGTACTTC.

This clonotype was seen only a few times. The chain carries TRBV15 and TRBJ2-5; perhaps TRBD1 as D (6 bases). Germline V CDR1 and CDR2: LNHNV, YYDKDF (reference sequence). V gave up 1 base and J gave up 11 bases, with 14 bases separating them. This CDR3 is built from 13 residues. This CDR3 reads CATSRVPGEEQYF. CDR3 DNA: TGTGCCACCAGCAGAGTTCCAGGGGAAGAGCAGTACTTC. Full variable domain (missing parts from reference TRBV15 and TRBJ2-5): DAMVIQNPRYQVTQFGKPVTLSCSQTLNHNVMYWYQQKSSQAPKLLFHYYDKDFNNEADTPDNFQSRRPNTSFCFLDIRSPGLGDTAMYLCATSRVPGEEQYFGPGTRLLVL.

This clonotype has only a few counts. This chain joins TRBV7-2 and TRBJ1-2; 7 nucleotides line up with TRBD1. V was pared by 3 bases and J by 0 bases, with 4 bases of the junction left unmatched. This CDR3 region has 15 residues. Germline V CDR1 and CDR2: SGHTA, FQGNSA. Written as DNA, the CDR3 is TGTGCCAGCAGCTTCAGACAGGGAGCTAACTATGGCTACACCTTC. The encoded protein is CASSFRQGANYGYTF.

This clonotype was counted only a few times. The rearrangement links TRBV15 to TRBJ2-5, with unresolved D. CDR1 LNHNV and CDR2 YYDKDF come from the germline V gene (reference sequence). The CDR3 loop spans 12 amino acids. V shed 2 bases and J shed 3 bases, with 4 bases lying between them. The CDR3 DNA follows: TGTGCCACCAGCAGATTAGAAGAGACCCAGTACTTC. Its protein product is CATSRLEETQYF.

This clonotype has more than one count but fewer than ten. The V call is TRBV7-2, the J call TRBJ2-3, with D unclear. V was shortened by 1 base and J by 2 bases, with 4 bases between the two germline ends. The CDR3 consists of 13 residues. Germline CDR1 reads SGHTA; CDR2 reads FQGNSA. The CDR3, as DNA: TGTGCCAGCAGCTTAGACTACACAGATACGCAGTATTTT. It yields the protein CASSLDYTDTQYF.

This clonotype was counted a few times. This rearrangement joins TRBV28 to TRBJ1-2; weak D call: TRBD1 (5 bases). The germline V gene has CDR1 MDHEN and CDR2 SYDVKM. The CDR3 covers 16 residues. The V gene lost 7 bases and the J gene lost 0 bases, with 18 bases spanning the gap. The CDR3 here is CASKGREGRSNYGYTF. The DNA of the CDR3 is TGTGCCAGCAAGGGGAGAGAGGGGCGATCTAACTATGGCTACACCTTC.

The rearrangement joins TRBV7-9 to TRBJ1-6; D call uncertain. Germline V gene lookup returns CDR1 SEHNR and CDR2 FQNEAQ (reference sequence). V lost 1 base, J lost 2 bases, and 9 bases lay in between. The CDR3 spans 16 residues. The CDR3 protein is CASSLDGVAYNSPLHF. In DNA, the CDR3 is TGTGCCAGCAGCTTAGATGGGGTCGCCTATAATTCACCCCTCCACTTT.

In nucleotides, the CDR3 is TGTGCCAGCAGTGAATTCGTCGTTTGGGAGCTGTTTTTT. It encodes CASSEFVVWELFF. The chain has TRBV6-1 and TRBJ2-2; D gene uncertain. Deletions cut 2 bases from V and 9 bases from J, with 10 bases between. The CDR3 runs to 13 residues. The germline gives CDR1 MNHNS, CDR2 SASEGT.

This chain links TRBV12-2 with TRBJ2-7; TRBD2 reflects the table's D call only, with no check against the DNA. TRBV12-2 is marked as a pseudogene. This CDR3 has 18 residues. In nucleotides, the CDR3 is TGTGCAAGTCGCTTAGCGCGGTTCCCTAGCGGGAGGAACGACGAGCAGTACTTC. As protein: CASRLARFPSGRNDEQYF.

CDR3 nucleotide sequence: TGTGCCAGCAGCCTAACCGGGACAGGGGTGCGGGAGCAGTACTTC. Translating it yields CASSLTGTGVREQYF. J is TRBJ2-7 and V is TRBV7-2; 10 bases line up with TRBD1. Germline values: CDR1 SGHTA, CDR2 FQGNSA. The CDR3 has 15 residues. With V trimmed by 5 bases and J by 7 bases, 11 bases remained unmatched.

In its sample, this clonotype was seen a few times. The chain uses TRBV11-2 and TRBJ2-5; no firm D call. The J call is uncertain, as TRBJ2-1 better fits the DNA end. There are 13 residues in the CDR3. Germline values: CDR1 SGHAT, CDR2 FQNNGV. The CDR3 here is CASSGSEWNEQFF. CDR3 nucleotide sequence: TGTGCCAGCAGCGGATCCGAGTGGAATGAGCAGTTCTTC.

Ten or more counts support this clonotype. V and J are TRBV29-1 and TRBJ2-1; maybe TRBD2 (6 bases). The V end lost 6 bases, the J end lost 4 bases, and 19 bases lay between the germline ends. Germline V lookup: CDR1 SQVTM, CDR2 ANQGSEA. The CDR3 covers 15 residues. CDR3: CSVDPGLATYNEQFF. CDR3 coding DNA: TGCAGCGTAGACCCGGGGCTAGCGACGTACAATGAGCAGTTCTTC.

This chain joins TRBV9 and TRBJ1-5, with 11 bases matching TRBD1. The CDR3 has 15 residues. J was trimmed by 6 bases and V by 4 bases; bases with no gene match: 6. Germline assignment: CDR1 SGDLS and CDR2 YYNGEE. This CDR3 reads CASSRTGGEGQPQHF. CDR3 nucleotides: TGTGCCAGCAGCAGGACAGGGGGCGAAGGTCAGCCCCAGCATTTT.

This clonotype occurred a few times. V and J are TRBV7-9 and TRBJ1-4, with a weak D call TRBD1 (5 bases). Trimming left V 4 bases short and J 0 bases short, with 21 bases between. CDR1 is SEHNR and CDR2 is FQNEAQ in the germline V gene (reference sequence). CDR3 size: 19 residues. CDR3 coding DNA: TGTGCCAGCAGCTACCCGGGGGGGAGGAGGAGAGCAACTAATGAAAAACTGTTTTTT. Amino acid sequence: CASSYPGGRRRATNEKLFF.

This clonotype was counted only a few times. The chain employs TRBV29-1 and TRBJ1-1; 7 nucleotides align to TRBD1. Germline-derived CDR1 and CDR2 are SQVTM and ANQGSEA. The CDR3 is made up of 14 amino acids. Trimming removed 7 bases from V and 1 base from J; junction bases left unmatched: 9. The CDR3 DNA follows: TGCAGCGCCATGGGACAGCGCCAGAACACTGAAGCTTTCTTT. Residues: CSAMGQRQNTEAFF.

Of note for this clonotype: Possible read error: a much larger clone is one base away. The chain recombines TRBV5-1 with TRBJ2-5; 11 nucleotides match TRBD2. The germline gives CDR1 SGHRS, CDR2 YFSETQ. V shed 0 bases, J shed 4 bases, and the junction held 2 bases outside the gene matches. CDR3 length: 15 amino acids. For the CDR3, the DNA is TGCGCCAGCAGCTTGGCTCTAGCGGGGGGAGAGACCCAGTACTTC. It yields the protein CASSLALAGGETQYF.

The genes are TRBV28 and TRBJ2-5; D not resolved. Trimming removed 3 bases at V and 1 base at J, with 9 bases between. The length of the CDR3 is 14 residues. CDR1 is MDHEN, CDR2 SYDVKM, per germline. CDR3 in DNA: TGTGCCAGCAGTTTTCTTGAGATCCAAGAGACCCAGTACTTC. Translating it yields CASSFLEIQETQYF.

This sequence joins TRBV29-1 and TRBJ2-5, with 10 bases that match TRBD2. The germline CDR1 and CDR2 sequences are SQVTM and ANQGSEA. Germline trimming cut 6 bases from V and 1 base from J; bases unmatched to any gene: 11. The CDR3 is 16 amino acids. The CDR3 loop is CSVYLTSGVFQETQYF. For the CDR3, the DNA is TGCAGCGTATACCTTACTAGCGGGGTTTTCCAAGAGACCCAGTACTTC.

The chain has TRBV18 and TRBJ2-7; D tentatively fits TRBD1 or TRBD2 (7 bases each). Germline CDR1 KGHSH, CDR2 LQKENI. This CDR3 has 15 amino acids. The V and J ends lost 6 bases and 0 bases respectively, with 15 bases between them. CDR3: CASSGTAGSSYEQYF. The CDR3 coding sequence is TGTGCCAGCTCGGGGACAGCGGGAAGCTCCTACGAGCAGTACTTC.

The V gene is TRBV7-7, the J gene TRBJ2-1; D gene unclear. CDR1 SSHAT and CDR2 FNYEAQ come from the germline V gene (reference sequence). The CDR3 runs 15 residues. The V end lost 4 bases, the J end lost 0 bases, and 10 bases lay between the germline ends. Written as DNA, the CDR3 is TGTGCCAGCAGCTCAGCTGATAACTCCTACAATGAGCAGTTCTTC. Residues: CASSSADNSYNEQFF.

V usage is TRBV12-5 and J usage is TRBJ1-2; TRBD1 matches 7 bases. The CDR3 contains 15 residues. The V gene end was trimmed by 5 bases and the J gene end by 5 bases; junction bases not matched to a gene: 11. The germline V gene encodes CDR1 LGHNT and CDR2 FRNRAP. DNA for the CDR3: TGTGCTAGTGGTATAGAAACAGGGGCGAGGTATGGCTACACCTTC. Its translation: CASGIETGARYGYTF. The full variable domain, rest sourced from reference TRBV12-5 and TRBJ1-2, is DARVTQTPRHKVTEMGQEVTMRCQPILGHNTVFWYRQTMMQGLELLAYFRNRAPLDDSGMPKDRFSAEMPDATLATLKIQPSEPRDSAVYFCASGIETGARYGYTFGSGTRLTVV.

The rearrangement links TRBV11-2 to TRBJ2-7; possible D gene TRBD1, 6 bases. The CDR3 sequence is 15 residues long. The ends were cut back, 3 bases at V and 4 bases at J, with 16 bases in the middle. The V gene's germline CDR1 is SGHAT and CDR2 FQNNGV. The CDR3 region has the DNA TGTGCCAGCAGCTTTAGGGTGGGTCAGGGGTACGAGCAGTACTTC. Translated, it gives CASSFRVGQGYEQYF. Together with reference TRBV11-2 and TRBJ2-7, the CDR3 gives the full variable domain: EAGVAQSPRYKIIEKRQSVAFWCNPISGHATLYWYQQILGQGPKLLIQFQNNGVVDDSQLPKDRFSAERLKGVDSTLKIQPAKLEDSAVYLCASSFRVGQGYEQYFGPGTRLTVT.

J is TRBJ2-3 and V is TRBV20-1; 8 nucleotides align to TRBD2. J lost 1 base, V lost 4 bases, and 4 bases had no gene match. The CDR3 is 14 residues long. Germline V gene sequence: CDR1 DFQATT, CDR2 SNEGSKA (reference sequence). The CDR3 protein is CSAILAGRTDTQYF. CDR3 sequence (DNA): TGCAGTGCTATTCTAGCGGGCCGCACAGATACGCAGTATTTT.